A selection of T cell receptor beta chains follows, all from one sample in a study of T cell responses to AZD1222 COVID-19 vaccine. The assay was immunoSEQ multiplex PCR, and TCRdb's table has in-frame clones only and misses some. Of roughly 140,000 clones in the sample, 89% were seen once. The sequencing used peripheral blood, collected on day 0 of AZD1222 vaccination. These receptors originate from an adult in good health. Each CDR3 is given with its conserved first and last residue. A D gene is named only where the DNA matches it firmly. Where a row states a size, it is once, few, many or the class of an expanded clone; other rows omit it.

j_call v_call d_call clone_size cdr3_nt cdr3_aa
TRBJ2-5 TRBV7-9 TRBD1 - TGTGCCAGCAGCTTAATAATCGCGACAGGGATTCGAGAGACCCAGTACTTC CASSLIIATGIRETQYF
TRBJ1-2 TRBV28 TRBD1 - TGTGCCAGCAGTCTACACCGACCGGGACAGGGAATGCGATATGGCTACACCTTC CASSLHRPGQGMRYGYTF
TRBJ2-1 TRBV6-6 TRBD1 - TGTGCCAGCCGGACAGGGGCGCTCAATGAGCAGTTCTTC CASRTGALNEQFF
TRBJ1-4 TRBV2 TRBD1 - TGTGCCAGCAGTAGGACAGGGATTGTGTCTGAAAAACTGTTTTTT CASSRTGIVSEKLFF
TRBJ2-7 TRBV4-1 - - TGCGCCAGCAGCCAAGATAGGGGGACACTTCTCAAGCAGTACTTC CASSQDRGTLLKQYF
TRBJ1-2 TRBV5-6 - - TGTGCCAGCAGCTCCCTAATCCTCAGGGGACATGGCTACACCTTC CASSSLILRGHGYTF
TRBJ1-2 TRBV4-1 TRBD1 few TGCGCCAGCAGCCCGTCCCAGGGGGAAAACTATGGCTACACCTTC CASSPSQGENYGYTF
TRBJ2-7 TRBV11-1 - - TGTGCCAGCAGCTTCCTAGGGGGTGTTGCCTACGAGCAGTACTTC CASSFLGGVAYEQYF
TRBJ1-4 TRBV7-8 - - TGTGCCAGCAGCTCGGGGTACAGGGTAAAACTGTTTTTT CASSSGYRVKLFF
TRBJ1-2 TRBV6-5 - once TGTGCCAGCAGTTATGGTGGGACCGACCAGGGCTACACCTTC CASSYGGTDQGYTF
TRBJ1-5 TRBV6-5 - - TGTGCCAGCAGAGGGGATTATAGCAATCAGCCCCAGCATTTT CASRGDYSNQPQHF
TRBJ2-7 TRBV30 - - TGTGCCTGGAGTGTACGGGCCATGACGGTCGACTCCTACGAGCAGTACTTC CAWSVRAMTVDSYEQYF
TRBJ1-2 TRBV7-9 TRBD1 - TGTGCCAGCAGCCAAGGACAGGTCTATGGCTACACCTTC CASSQGQVYGYTF
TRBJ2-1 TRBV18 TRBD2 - TGTGCCAGCTCACCGACACTGGGACTAGCGGGGAATGAGCAGTTCTTC CASSPTLGLAGNEQFF
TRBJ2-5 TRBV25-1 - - TGTGCCAGCAGTGATCGGGGGCAAGAGACCCAGTACTTC CASSDRGQETQYF
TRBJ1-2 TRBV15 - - TGTGCCACCAGCAGTAGTACTAACTATGGCTACACCTTC CATSSSTNYGYTF
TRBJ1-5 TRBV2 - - TGTGCCAGCAGTGATGGGGGTACAGGGAGTGCCCAGCATTTT CASSDGGTGSAQHF
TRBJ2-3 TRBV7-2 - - TGTGCCAGCAGCTGGGGGATAGTAGGGGATCCGCAGTATTTT CASSWGIVGDPQYF
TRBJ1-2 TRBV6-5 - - TGTGCCAGCAGTTCCAAAACAGTCCTATATGGCTACACCTTC CASSSKTVLYGYTF
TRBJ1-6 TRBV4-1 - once TGCGCCAGCAGCCAAGATAAAGGGGCAGGAGATGAGCCCCTCCACTTT CASSQDKGAGDEPLHF
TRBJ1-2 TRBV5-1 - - TGCGCCAGCAGTTTTAATCACGACAGAATCGCGGGCTACACCTTC CASSFNHDRIAGYTF
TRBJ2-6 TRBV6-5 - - TGTGCCAGCACGGGTTTTTCCTCTGGGGCCAACGTCCTGACTTTC CASTGFSSGANVLTF
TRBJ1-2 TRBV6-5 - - TGTGCCAGCAGCGGACTGAGCTATGGCTACACCTTC CASSGLSYGYTF
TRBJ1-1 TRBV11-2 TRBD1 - TGTGCCAGCAGCGGACGGGACAGGGGGTTTCGGGCTGAAGCTTTCTTT CASSGRDRGFRAEAFF
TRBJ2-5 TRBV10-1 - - TGCGCCAGCAGTGTAGGAGGCAGGAAAGAGACCCAGTACTTC CASSVGGRKETQYF
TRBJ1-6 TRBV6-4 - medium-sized TGTGCCAGCAGTGACGACGGGAATAATTCACCCCTCCACTTT CASSDDGNNSPLHF
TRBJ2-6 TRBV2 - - TGTGCCAGCAGTGGGCAGGGGGGAACCCAGTCTGGGGCCAACGTCCTGACTTTC CASSGQGGTQSGANVLTF
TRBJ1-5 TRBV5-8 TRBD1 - TGTGCCAGCAGCTTAGACAGGGGCAATCAGCCCCAGCATTTT CASSLDRGNQPQHF
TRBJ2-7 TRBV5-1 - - TGCGCCAGCAGCCCCACAGGCTTTCATTCGTACGAGCAGTACTTC CASSPTGFHSYEQYF
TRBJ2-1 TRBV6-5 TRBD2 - TGTGCCAGCAGTTACAGGACTAGCGGAAACAATGAGCAGTTCTTC CASSYRTSGNNEQFF
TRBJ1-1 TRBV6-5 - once TGTGCCAGCAGTTACTCGGGGCGGACGGACACTGAAGCTTTCTTT CASSYSGRTDTEAFF
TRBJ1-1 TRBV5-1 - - TGCGCCAGCAGCTTACAGGCTACGAACACTGAAGCTTTCTTT CASSLQATNTEAFF
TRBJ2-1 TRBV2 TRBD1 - TGTGCCAGCAGATCGGGACAGCAAATCCATGAGCAGTTCTTC CASRSGQQIHEQFF
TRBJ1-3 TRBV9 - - TGTGCCAGCAGCCCTGGGGGAGGGCCTGGAAACACCATATATTTT CASSPGGGPGNTIYF
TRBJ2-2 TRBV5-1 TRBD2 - TGCGCCAGCAGCACCGTCCCCGGGACTAGCGGGGGGAGCGGGGAGCTGTTTTTT CASSTVPGTSGGSGELFF
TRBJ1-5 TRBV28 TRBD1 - TGTGCCAGCAGTCCAAAACGGACAGGTAGCAATCAGCCCCAGCATTTT CASSPKRTGSNQPQHF
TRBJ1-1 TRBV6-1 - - TGTGCCAGCAGTGAAATTAACAGGATGAACACTGAAGCTTTCTTT CASSEINRMNTEAFF
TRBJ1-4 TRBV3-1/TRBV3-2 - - TGTGCCAGCAGCGAGGCTAACAACCTTTTCCGAAGGGACGCTAATGAAAAACTGTTTTTT CASSEANNLFRRDANEKLFF
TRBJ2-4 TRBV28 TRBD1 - TGTGCCAGTACAGGGGGCTATACCAAAAACATTCAGTACTTC CASTGGYTKNIQYF
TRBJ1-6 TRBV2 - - TGTGCCAGCGGGGCAAGGCGCGACGTAATCGGTTCACCCCTCCACTTT CASGARRDVIGSPLHF
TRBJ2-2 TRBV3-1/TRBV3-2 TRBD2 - TGTGCCAGCAGGTCCGGGACTAGCCAGGGCACCGGGGAGCTGTTTTTT CASRSGTSQGTGELFF
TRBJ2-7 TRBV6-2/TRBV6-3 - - TGTGCCAGCAGTTACTCGGGTGCGAGGGAGCAGTACTTC CASSYSGAREQYF
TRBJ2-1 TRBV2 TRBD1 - TGTGCCAGCAGGACAGGGGGGTTCTACAATGAGCAGTTCTTC CASRTGGFYNEQFF
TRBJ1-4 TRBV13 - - TGTGCCAGCAGCCACCGGACAAGGTCAAATGAAAAACTGTTTTTT CASSHRTRSNEKLFF
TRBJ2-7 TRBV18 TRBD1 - TGTGCCAGCTCACGGGACAGCCTTGCCTACGAGCAGTACTTC CASSRDSLAYEQYF
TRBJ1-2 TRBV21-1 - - TGTGCCAGCAGCAAAGCCTGTTACAGGCCCCACTATGGCTACACCTTC CASSKACYRPHYGYTF
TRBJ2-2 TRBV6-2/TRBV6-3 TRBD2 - TGTGCCAGCAGTTCCCCCCGAATATTGACTAGCGGGAGTCCAAACACCGGGGAGCTGTTTTTT CASSSPRILTSGSPNTGELFF